These 16 T cell receptor beta chains share one sample of origin, sequenced in a study of OX40 agonist ivuxolimab in advanced cancers. The method was the immunoSEQ multiplex PCR assay. TCRdb took this table from immuneACCESS and kept in-frame rearrangements with V and J called. Such tables lack part of the clones; where checked against another copy, unresolved V genes explain under half of the gap, and the rest is unexplained. Within this sample are about 65,000 clones, with approximately 89% of them counted one time only. The ten largest clones add up to roughly 1% of the sample. The sample in question was CD4+ or CD8+ T cells sorted from blood, obtained in a trial of the OX40 agonist ivuxolimab. These receptors all stem from an adult with an advanced solid tumor such as melanoma, head and neck, liver or kidney cancer.

The chain joins TRBV5-1 to TRBJ2-2; the match to TRBD1 covers 8 bases. In germline, CDR1 is SGHRS, CDR2 YFSETQ. CDR3 length: 14 residues. The trim removed 4 bases at V and 4 bases at J, leaving 3 bases unmatched. The CDR3 DNA reads TGCGCCAGCAGCGACACAGGGGGCACCGGGGAGCTGTTTTTT. Encoded protein: CASSDTGGTGELFF.

The V gene is TRBV15, the J gene TRBJ1-5; D is undetermined. This CDR3 has 17 residues. CDR1 and CDR2 (germline): LNHNV, YYDKDF (reference sequence). V shed 6 bases and J shed 0 bases, with 18 bases lying between them. For the CDR3, the DNA is TGTGCCACCAGACAATGGGGTATCACCTATAGCAATCAGCCCCAGCATTTT. The encoded protein is CATRQWGITYSNQPQHF.

The V call is TRBV4-2, the J call TRBJ1-1; D remains ambiguous. CDR3 length: 13 residues. Germline lookup yields CDR1 LGHNA and CDR2 YNFKEQ. V was pared by 0 bases and J by 10 bases, with 12 bases between. The CDR3 nucleotides read TGTGCCAGCAGCCAAGACCCTGGCCGGGTAGCTTTCTTT. Translation: CASSQDPGRVAFF.

The chain employs TRBV7-8 and TRBJ2-1, with D hard to call. The CDR3 has 15 amino acids. Trimming stripped 2 bases from V and 1 base from J, with 9 bases between. Germline loops: CDR1 SGHVS, CDR2 FQNEAQ. The CDR3, as DNA: TGTGCCAGCAGCTTACCTCTAGGTTCCTACAATGAGCAGTTCTTC. Translating it yields CASSLPLGSYNEQFF.

This clone was seen a single time. The chain joins TRBV5-4 to TRBJ2-7; maybe TRBD1 (6 bases). This CDR3 is 16 amino acids long. CDR1 is SGHNT, CDR2 YYREEE, per germline (reference sequence). The germline V and J ends were trimmed by 1 base and 4 bases, with 18 bases remaining between them. CDR3 DNA sequence: TGTGCCAGCAGCTTGTCCCCTGACAGGACGTCGTACGAGCAGTACTTC. Protein sequence: CASSLSPDRTSYEQYF.

The J gene is TRBJ2-5, the V gene TRBV4-2; tentative D call: TRBD1 (5 bases). CDR1 and CDR2 from the germline V gene are LGHNA and YNFKEQ. V was shortened by 1 base and J by 5 bases, with 11 bases between the two germline ends. The length of the CDR3 is 14 residues. The CDR3 DNA follows: TGTGCCAGCAGCCAAGGGGGCGCCGGGGAGACCCAGTACTTC. It yields the protein CASSQGGAGETQYF.

This clone was picked up a small number of times. The V and J genes are TRBV7-6 and TRBJ1-6; no clear D gene. Germline V lookup: CDR1 SGHVS, CDR2 FNYEAQ. V lost 2 bases to trimming and J lost 8 bases, with 4 bases between them. The CDR3 runs to 12 residues. As DNA, the CDR3 is TGTGCCAGCAGCTTACCCCATTCACCCCTCCACTTT. Translation gives CASSLPHSPLHF.

J is TRBJ1-2 and V is TRBV7-9, with D possibly matching TRBD1 (5 bases). The germline CDR1 and CDR2 sequences are SEHNR and FQNEAQ (reference sequence). The CDR3 is made up of 16 amino acids. Trimming left V 0 bases short and J 8 bases short, with 19 bases between. The CDR3 DNA sequence: TGTGCCAGCAGCTTAGCGCAAAGTGGGGGAGCGAAGGGCTACACCTTC. It yields the protein CASSLAQSGGAKGYTF.

This clone was counted only a few times. The chain uses TRBV4-2 and TRBJ2-3; TRBD2 might be the D (7 bases). The CDR3 is 17 amino acids. Germline loops: CDR1 LGHNA, CDR2 YNFKEQ. The ends were cut back, 0 bases at V and 4 bases at J, with 17 bases in the middle. The CDR3, as DNA: TGTGCCAGCAGCCAAGAGTCCCGGGGGGCCGGGCCAGATACGCAGTATTTT. Protein product: CASSQESRGAGPDTQYF.

The CDR3 DNA is TGTGCCAGCAGCTTAGTGGCGGACACTGAAGCTTTCTTT. Translation gives CASSLVADTEAFF. The chain joins TRBV7-8 to TRBJ1-1; no reliable D call. The length of the CDR3 is 13 residues. Trimming left V 1 base short and J 3 bases short, with 6 bases between. CDR1 and CDR2 (germline): SGHVS, FQNEAQ.

This clone was picked up one time. The same CDR3 can be traced to other DNA sequences in this sample. The rearrangement uses TRBV6-1 and TRBJ2-7; D is ambiguous. Trimming cost V 3 bases and J 3 bases, with 6 bases left between them. Germline CDR1 and CDR2: MNHNS and SASEGT. There are 12 residues in the CDR3. CDR3 sequence: CASSEAGYEQYF. CDR3 in DNA: TGTGCCAGCAGTGAGGCAGGCTACGAGCAGTACTTC.

The V call is TRBV2, the J call TRBJ1-4; D is ambiguous. Deletions cut 7 bases from V and 0 bases from J, with 9 bases between. Germline V CDR1 and CDR2: SNHLY, FYNNEI. The CDR3 spans 14 residues. This CDR3 is CASTRETTNEKLFF. The CDR3 bases are TGTGCCAGCACCAGAGAAACAACTAATGAAAAACTGTTTTTT.

The V call is TRBV14, the J call TRBJ1-6, with a weak D call TRBD1 (6 bases). Germline V gene sequence: CDR1 SGHDN, CDR2 FVKESK. V was clipped by 3 bases and J by 7 bases, with 13 bases between them. The CDR3 spans 15 residues. As DNA, the CDR3 is TGTGCCAGCAGCCAGGGCAGGGGTCGGAATTCACCCCTCCACTTT. This sequence encodes CASSQGRGRNSPLHF.

The rearrangement uses TRBV11-3 and TRBJ1-1, with D possibly matching TRBD1 (5 bases). Per the germline V gene, CDR1 is SGHNT and CDR2 is YENEEA. CDR3 length: 14 residues. V dropped 6 bases and J dropped 1 base, with 12 bases sitting between them. The CDR3 coding sequence is TGTGCCAGCAGTTCAGGGTTAACGAACACTGAAGCTTTCTTT. Translation gives CASSSGLTNTEAFF.

The chain couples TRBV5-5 to TRBJ1-2, with D possibly TRBD1 on 5 matching bases. The CDR3 loop spans 16 amino acids. CDR1 and CDR2 (germline): SGHKS, YYEKEE (reference sequence). V was clipped by 0 bases and J by 2 bases, with 14 bases between them. CDR3 protein: CASSLALQAKNYGYTF. CDR3 nucleotide sequence: TGTGCCAGCAGCTTGGCCTTACAGGCTAAGAACTATGGCTACACCTTC.

The chain carries TRBV4-1 and TRBJ1-4, with D hard to call. Trimming shortened V by 4 bases and J by 0 bases, and 12 bases separated the two germline ends. CDR1 MGHRA and CDR2 YSYEKL come from the germline V gene. The CDR3 has 16 residues. CDR3 region: CASSRSGRATNEKLFF. The CDR3 bases are TGCGCCAGCAGCCGATCCGGGAGGGCAACTAATGAAAAACTGTTTTTT.